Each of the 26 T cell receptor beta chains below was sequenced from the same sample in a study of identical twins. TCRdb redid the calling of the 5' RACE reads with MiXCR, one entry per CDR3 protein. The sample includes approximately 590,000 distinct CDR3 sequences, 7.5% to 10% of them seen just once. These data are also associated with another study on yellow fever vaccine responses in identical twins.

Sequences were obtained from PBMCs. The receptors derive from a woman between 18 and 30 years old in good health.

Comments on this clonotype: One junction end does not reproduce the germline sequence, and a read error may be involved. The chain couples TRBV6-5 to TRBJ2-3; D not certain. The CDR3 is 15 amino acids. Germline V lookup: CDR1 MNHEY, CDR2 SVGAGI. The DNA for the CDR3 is TGTGCCAGCAGTACTACCACTTTAGCCTCAGACACGCAGTATTTT. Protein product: CASSTTTLASDTQYF.

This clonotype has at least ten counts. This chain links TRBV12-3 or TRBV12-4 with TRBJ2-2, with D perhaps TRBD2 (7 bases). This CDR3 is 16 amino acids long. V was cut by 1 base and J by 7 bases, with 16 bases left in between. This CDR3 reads CASSLVSGGPIGELFF. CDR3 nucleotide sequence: TGTGCCAGCAGTTTAGTTTCCGGGGGGCCGATCGGGGAGCTGTTTTTT.

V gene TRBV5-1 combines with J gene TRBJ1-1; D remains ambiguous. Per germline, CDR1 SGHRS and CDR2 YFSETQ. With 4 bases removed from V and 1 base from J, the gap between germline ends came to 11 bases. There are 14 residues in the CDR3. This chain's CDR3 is CASSRPEGNTEAFF. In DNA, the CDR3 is TGCGCCAGCAGCCGGCCGGAGGGGAACACTGAAGCTTTCTTT. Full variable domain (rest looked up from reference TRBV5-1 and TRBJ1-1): KAGVTQTPRYLIKTRGQQVTLSCSPISGHRSVSWYQQTPGQGLQFLFEYFSETQRNKGNFPGRFSGRQFSNSRSEMNVSTLELGDSALYLCASSRPEGNTEAFFGQGTRLTVV.

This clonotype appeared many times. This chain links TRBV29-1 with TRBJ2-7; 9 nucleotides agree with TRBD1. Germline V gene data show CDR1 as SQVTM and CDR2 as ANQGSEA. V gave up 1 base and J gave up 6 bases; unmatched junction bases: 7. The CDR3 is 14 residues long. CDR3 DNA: TGCAGCGTTGAAGTCCGGGACAGGGCCATCGAGCAGTACTTC. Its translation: CSVEVRDRAIEQYF.

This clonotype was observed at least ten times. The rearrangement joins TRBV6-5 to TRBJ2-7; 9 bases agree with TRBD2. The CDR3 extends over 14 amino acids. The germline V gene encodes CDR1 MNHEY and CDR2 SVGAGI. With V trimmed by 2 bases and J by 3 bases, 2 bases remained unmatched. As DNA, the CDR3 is TGTGCCAGCAGTTACGAGACTAGCGGCTACGAGCAGTACTTC. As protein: CASSYETSGYEQYF.

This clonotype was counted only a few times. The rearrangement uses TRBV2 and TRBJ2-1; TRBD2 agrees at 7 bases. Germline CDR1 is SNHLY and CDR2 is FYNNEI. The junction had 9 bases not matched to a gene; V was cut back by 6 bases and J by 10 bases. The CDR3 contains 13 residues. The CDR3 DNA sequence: TGTGCCAGCAGAGTAGCGGGCCCGGGGGAGCAGTTCTTC. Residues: CASRVAGPGEQFF.

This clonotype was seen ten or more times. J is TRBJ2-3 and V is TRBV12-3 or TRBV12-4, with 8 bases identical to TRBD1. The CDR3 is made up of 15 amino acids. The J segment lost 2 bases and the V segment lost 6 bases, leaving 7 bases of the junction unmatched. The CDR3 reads CASSRTGTPTDTQYF. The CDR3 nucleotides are TGTGCCAGCAGCAGGACAGGGACCCCCACAGATACGCAGTATTTT.

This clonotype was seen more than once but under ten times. The CDR3 here is CASSLSFQGDEQYF. In DNA, the CDR3 is TGTGCCAGCAGTTTATCGTTTCAGGGCGACGAGCAGTACTTC. The chain employs TRBV28 and TRBJ2-7; maybe TRBD1 (5 bases). The CDR3 covers 14 residues. With 1 base removed from V and 5 bases from J, the gap between germline ends came to 12 bases. Germline V gives CDR1 MDHEN, CDR2 SYDVKM.

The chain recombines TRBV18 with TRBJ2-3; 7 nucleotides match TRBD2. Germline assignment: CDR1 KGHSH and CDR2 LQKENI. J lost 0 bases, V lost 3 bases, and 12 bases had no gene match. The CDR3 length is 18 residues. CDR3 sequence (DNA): TGTGCCAGCTCACCTGGCCAGCGGGGACTTGTCAGCACAGATACGCAGTATTTT. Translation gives CASSPGQRGLVSTDTQYF.

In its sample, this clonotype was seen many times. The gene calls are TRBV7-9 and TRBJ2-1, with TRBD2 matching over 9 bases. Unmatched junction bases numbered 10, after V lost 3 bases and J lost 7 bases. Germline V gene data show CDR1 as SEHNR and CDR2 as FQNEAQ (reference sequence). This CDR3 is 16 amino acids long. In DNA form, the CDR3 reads TGTGCCAGCAGCTTCCCAGTTAGCGGGAGTGGAAATGAGCAGTTCTTC. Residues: CASSFPVSGSGNEQFF.

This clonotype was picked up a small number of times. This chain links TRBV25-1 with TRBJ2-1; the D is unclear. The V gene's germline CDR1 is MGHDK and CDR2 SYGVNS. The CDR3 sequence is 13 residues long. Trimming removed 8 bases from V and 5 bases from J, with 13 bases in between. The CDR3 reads CASLGPTHNEQFF. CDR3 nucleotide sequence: TGTGCCAGCCTAGGGCCAACCCACAATGAGCAGTTCTTC.

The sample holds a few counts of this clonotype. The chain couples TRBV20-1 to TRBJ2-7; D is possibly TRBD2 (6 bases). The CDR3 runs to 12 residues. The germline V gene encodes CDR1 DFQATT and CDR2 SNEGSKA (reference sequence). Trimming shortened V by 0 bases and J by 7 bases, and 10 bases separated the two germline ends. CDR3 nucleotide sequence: TGCAGTGCTAGAGAGTGGGAGGAAGAGCAGTACTTC. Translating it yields CSAREWEEEQYF.

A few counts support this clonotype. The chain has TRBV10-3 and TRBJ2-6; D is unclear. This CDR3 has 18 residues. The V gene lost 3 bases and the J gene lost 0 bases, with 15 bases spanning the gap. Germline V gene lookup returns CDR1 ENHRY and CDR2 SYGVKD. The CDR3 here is CAISDLFTESSGANVLTF. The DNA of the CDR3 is TGTGCCATCAGTGACCTTTTTACAGAGAGCTCTGGGGCCAACGTCCTGACTTTC.

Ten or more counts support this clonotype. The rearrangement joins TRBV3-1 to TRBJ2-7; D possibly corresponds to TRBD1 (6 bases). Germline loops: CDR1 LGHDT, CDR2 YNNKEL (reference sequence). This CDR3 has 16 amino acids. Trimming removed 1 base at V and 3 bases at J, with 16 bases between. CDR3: CASSQGPFLDSYEQYF. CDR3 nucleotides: TGTGCCAGCAGCCAAGGACCCTTCTTGGACAGCTACGAGCAGTACTTC.

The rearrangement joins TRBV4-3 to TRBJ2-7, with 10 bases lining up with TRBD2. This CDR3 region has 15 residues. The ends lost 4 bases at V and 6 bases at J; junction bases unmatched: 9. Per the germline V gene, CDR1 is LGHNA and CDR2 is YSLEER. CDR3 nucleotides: TGCGCCAGCAGCCCCGGGGTAGCGGGAGGAGGCGAGCAGTACTTC. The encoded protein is CASSPGVAGGGEQYF.

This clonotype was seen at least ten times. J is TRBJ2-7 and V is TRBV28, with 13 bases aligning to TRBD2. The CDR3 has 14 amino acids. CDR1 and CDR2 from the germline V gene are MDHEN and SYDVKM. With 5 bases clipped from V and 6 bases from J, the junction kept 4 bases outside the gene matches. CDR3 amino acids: CASSPGTSGTEQYF. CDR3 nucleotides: TGTGCCAGCAGTCCTGGGACTAGCGGGACCGAGCAGTACTTC.

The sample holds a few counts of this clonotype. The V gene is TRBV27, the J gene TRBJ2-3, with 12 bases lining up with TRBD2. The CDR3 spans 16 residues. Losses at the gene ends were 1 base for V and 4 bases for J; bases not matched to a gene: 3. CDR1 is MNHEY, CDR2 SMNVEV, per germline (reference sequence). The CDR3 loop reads CASSLWGTSGPDTQYF. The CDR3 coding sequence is TGTGCCAGCAGTTTATGGGGGACTAGCGGGCCAGATACGCAGTATTTT.

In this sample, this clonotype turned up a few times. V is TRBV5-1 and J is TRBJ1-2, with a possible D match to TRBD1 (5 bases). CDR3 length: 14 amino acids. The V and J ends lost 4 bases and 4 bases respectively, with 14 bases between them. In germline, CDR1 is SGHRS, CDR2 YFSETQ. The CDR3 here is CASSLRESSYGYTF. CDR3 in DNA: TGCGCCAGCAGCCTCAGGGAGTCGAGCTATGGCTACACCTTC.

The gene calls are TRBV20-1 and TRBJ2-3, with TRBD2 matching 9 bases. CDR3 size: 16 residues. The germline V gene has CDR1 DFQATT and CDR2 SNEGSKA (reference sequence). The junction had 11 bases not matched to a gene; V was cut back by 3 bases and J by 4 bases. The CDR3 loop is CSASTPSGARSDTQYF. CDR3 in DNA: TGCAGTGCTAGTACCCCTAGCGGGGCTCGTTCAGATACGCAGTATTTT.

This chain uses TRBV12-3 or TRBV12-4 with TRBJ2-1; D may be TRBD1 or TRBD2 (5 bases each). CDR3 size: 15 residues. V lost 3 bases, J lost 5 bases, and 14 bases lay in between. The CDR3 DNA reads TGTGCCAGCAGTTTCAGGGCTAGCAACCACAATGAGCAGTTCTTC. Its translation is CASSFRASNHNEQFF.

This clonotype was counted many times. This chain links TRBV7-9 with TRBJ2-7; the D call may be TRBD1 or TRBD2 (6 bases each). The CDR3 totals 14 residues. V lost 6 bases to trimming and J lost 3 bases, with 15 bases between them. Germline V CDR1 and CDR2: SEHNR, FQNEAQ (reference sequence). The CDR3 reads CASRVGGGDYEQYF. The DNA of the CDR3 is TGTGCCAGCAGAGTCGGGGGCGGGGACTACGAGCAGTACTTC.

The CDR3 is CASSFSVSGANVLTF. CDR3 nucleotides: TGTGCCAGCAGTTTCAGTGTCTCTGGGGCCAACGTCCTGACTTTC. The J gene is TRBJ2-6, the V gene TRBV12-3 or TRBV12-4; D gene ambiguous. V was cut by 3 bases and J by 0 bases, with 6 bases left in between. The CDR3 is 15 residues long.

CDR3: CASSPVAGSLNYGYTF. CDR3 DNA: TGTGCCAGCTCACCGGTGGCAGGGTCCCTTAACTATGGCTACACCTTC. The J gene is TRBJ1-2, the V gene TRBV18; weak D call: TRBD1 (5 bases). The V gene lost 3 bases and the J gene lost 1 base, with 15 bases spanning the gap. Germline assignment: CDR1 KGHSH and CDR2 LQKENI. The CDR3 totals 16 residues.

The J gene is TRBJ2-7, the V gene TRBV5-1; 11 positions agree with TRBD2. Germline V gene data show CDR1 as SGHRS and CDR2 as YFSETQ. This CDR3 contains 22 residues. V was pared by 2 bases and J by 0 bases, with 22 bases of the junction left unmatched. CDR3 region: CASSFSGGHMTSGAISSYEQYF. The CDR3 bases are TGCGCCAGCAGCTTCTCCGGGGGGCATATGACTAGCGGGGCCATATCCTCCTACGAGCAGTACTTC.

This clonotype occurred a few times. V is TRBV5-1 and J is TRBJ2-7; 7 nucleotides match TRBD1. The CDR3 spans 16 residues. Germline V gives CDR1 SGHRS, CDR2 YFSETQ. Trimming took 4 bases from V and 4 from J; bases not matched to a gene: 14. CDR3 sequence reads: CASSTKQGRREYEQYF. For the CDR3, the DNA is TGCGCCAGCAGCACAAAACAGGGGCGCCGGGAATACGAGCAGTACTTC.

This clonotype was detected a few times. The CDR3 DNA reads TGTGCCAGCAGGGACACAGGGGGCATGGAGACCCAGTACTTC. Protein sequence: CASRDTGGMETQYF. The V and J genes are TRBV7-2 and TRBJ2-5; TRBD1 aligns across 9 bases. J gave up 5 bases and V 6 bases, and 7 bases lay outside the gene matches. The germline gives CDR1 SGHTA, CDR2 FQGNSA. This CDR3 comprises 14 residues.